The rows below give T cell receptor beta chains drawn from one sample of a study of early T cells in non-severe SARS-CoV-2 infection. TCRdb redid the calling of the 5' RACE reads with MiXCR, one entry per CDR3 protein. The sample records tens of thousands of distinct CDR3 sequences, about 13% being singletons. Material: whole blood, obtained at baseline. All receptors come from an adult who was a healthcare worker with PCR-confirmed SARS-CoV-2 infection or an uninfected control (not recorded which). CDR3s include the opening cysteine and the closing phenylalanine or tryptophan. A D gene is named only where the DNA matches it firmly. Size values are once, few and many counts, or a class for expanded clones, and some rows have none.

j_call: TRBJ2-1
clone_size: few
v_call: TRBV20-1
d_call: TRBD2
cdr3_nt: TGCAGTGCTAGAAGGGGTCTCACTAGCGGGAGGGCTACCGGCCGCAATGAGCAGTTCTTC
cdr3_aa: CSARRGLTSGRATGRNEQFF

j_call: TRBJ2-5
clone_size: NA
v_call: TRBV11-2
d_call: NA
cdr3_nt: TGTGCCAGCAGCTTGGGACACCAAGAGACCCAGTACTTC
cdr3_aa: CASSLGHQETQYF

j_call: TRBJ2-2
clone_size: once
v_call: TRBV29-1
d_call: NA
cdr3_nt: TGCAGCGTATTAAGGGGAGTTGGCACCGGGGAGCTGTTTTTT
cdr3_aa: CSVLRGVGTGELFF

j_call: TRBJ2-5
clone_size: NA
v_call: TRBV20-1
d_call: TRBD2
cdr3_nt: TGCAGTGCCCCCAATCGGGGGGGCCCCCAAGAGACCCAGTACTTC
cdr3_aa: CSAPNRGGPQETQYF

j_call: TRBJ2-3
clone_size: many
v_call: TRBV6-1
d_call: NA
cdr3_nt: TGTGCCAGCAGTGTGACCTTAGCGAGGGGGGCAGATACGCAGTATTTT
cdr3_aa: CASSVTLARGADTQYF

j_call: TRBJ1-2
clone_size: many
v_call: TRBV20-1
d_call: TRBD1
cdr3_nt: TGCAGTGCGTTTGGACAGGAGGGGTATGGCTACACCTTC
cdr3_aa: CSAFGQEGYGYTF

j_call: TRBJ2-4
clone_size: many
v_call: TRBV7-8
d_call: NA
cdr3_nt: TGTGCCAGCAGCGCCAGCGGGCTAGCCAAAAACATTCAGTACTTC
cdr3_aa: CASSASGLAKNIQYF

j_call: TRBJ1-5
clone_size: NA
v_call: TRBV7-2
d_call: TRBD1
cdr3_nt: TGTGCCAGCAGCTCGGGAACAGGGGCAATTGAGCAGCCCCAGCATTTT
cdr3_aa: CASSSGTGAIEQPQHF

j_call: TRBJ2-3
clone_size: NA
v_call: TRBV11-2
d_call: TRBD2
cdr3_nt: TGTGCCAGCAGCTTTTCCGGGGGGGCCCCAGATACGCAGTATTTT
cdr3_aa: CASSFSGGAPDTQYF

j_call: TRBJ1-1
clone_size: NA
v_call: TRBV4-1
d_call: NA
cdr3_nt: TGCGCCAGCAGCCACAGGACGGGGAACACTGAAGCTTTCTTT
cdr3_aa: CASSHRTGNTEAFF

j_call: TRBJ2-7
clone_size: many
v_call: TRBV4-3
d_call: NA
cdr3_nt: TGCGCCAGCAGCCAAGACAGCTTCTCCTACGAGCAGTACTTC
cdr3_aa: CASSQDSFSYEQYF

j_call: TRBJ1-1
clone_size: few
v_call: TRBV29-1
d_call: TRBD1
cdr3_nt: TGCAGCGCCGGGACAGGATCCATGAACACTGAAGCTTTCTTT
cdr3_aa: CSAGTGSMNTEAFF

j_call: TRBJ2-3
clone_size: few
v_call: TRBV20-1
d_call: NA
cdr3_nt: TGCAGTGCTAGAGATGTCGAGGGGGGAACAGATACGCAGTATTTT
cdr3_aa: CSARDVEGGTDTQYF

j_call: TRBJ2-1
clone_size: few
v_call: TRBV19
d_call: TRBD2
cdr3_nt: TGTGCCAGTAGCCAACGTCCGAGGCGGGGGGACAATGAGCAGTTCTTC
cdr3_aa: CASSQRPRRGDNEQFF

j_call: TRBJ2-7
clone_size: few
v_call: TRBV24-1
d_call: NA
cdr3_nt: TGTGCCACCAGTGGCACAGGTTCCTACGAGCAGTACTTC
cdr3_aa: CATSGTGSYEQYF

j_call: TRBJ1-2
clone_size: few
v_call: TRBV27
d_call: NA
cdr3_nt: TGTGCCAGCAGTAAGGGGTATGGCTACACCTTC
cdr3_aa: CASSKGYGYTF

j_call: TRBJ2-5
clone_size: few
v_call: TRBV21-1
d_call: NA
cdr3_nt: TGTGCCAGCAGCAAGCGGGCCCTACAAGAGACCCAGTACTTC
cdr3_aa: CASSKRALQETQYF

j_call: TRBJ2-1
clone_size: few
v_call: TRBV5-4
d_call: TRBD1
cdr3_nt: TGTGCCAGCAGCTTTTTCGGACAGGGTTTTGGTGAGCAGTTCTTC
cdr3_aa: CASSFFGQGFGEQFF

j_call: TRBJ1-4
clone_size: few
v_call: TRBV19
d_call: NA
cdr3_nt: TGTGCCAGTAGTACCTGGGCTGATAATGAAAAACTGTTTTTT
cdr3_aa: CASSTWADNEKLFF

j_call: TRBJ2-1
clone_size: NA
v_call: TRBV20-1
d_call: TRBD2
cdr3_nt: TGCAGTGCTGTTAGCGGGGGGTCCTACAATGAGCAGTTCTTC
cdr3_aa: CSAVSGGSYNEQFF

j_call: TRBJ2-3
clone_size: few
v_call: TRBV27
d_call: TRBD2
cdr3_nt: TGTGCCAGCAGTTTAGCTAGCGGGGGGGCTTCAGATACGCAGTATTTT
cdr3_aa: CASSLASGGASDTQYF

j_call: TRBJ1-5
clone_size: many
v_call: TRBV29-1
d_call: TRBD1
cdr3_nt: TGCAGCGTCGCAGGGGGCCCCAATCAGCCCCAGCATTTT
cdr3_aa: CSVAGGPNQPQHF